This T cell receptor (beta chain) was observed in a study of shared T cell receptors in the human thymus. The trim removed 3 bases at V and 6 bases at J, leaving 5 bases unmatched. The CDR3 contains 14 residues. Germline CDR1 SGHRS, CDR2 YFSETQ. TCRdb's copy holds only in-frame clones and misses some; the assay was immunoSEQ multiplex PCR. The table includes approximately 730,000 clones, 75% to 90% detected once. The sample also formed part of further work on human thymus T cells. That study reports: Healthy Finnish infants undergoing corrective surgery for congenital heart defects provided the donor material. Resected material from corrective heart surgery provided the thymus tissue analysed. In thymic and blood repertoires alike, V and J usage looked biased. There were highly overlapping thymic repertoires among unrelated individuals, as related research reported.

The receptor was isolated from a girl in the first two years of life with a congenital heart defect. The material sequenced was thymocytes. This sequence joins TRBV5-1 and TRBJ2-1; 8 nucleotides align to TRBD1. The CDR3 loop reads CASSSTTGANEQFF. CDR3 nucleotide sequence: TGCGCCAGCAGCTCAACGACAGGGGCCAATGAGCAGTTCTTC. Based on the CDR3 plus reference TRBV5-1 and TRBJ2-1, the full variable domain is KAGVTQTPRYLIKTRGQQVTLSCSPISGHRSVSWYQQTPGQGLQFLFEYFSETQRNKGNFPGRFSGRQFSNSRSEMNVSTLELGDSALYLCASSSTTGANEQFFGPGTRLTVL.